This T cell receptor (beta chain) originates from a study of shared clonotypes between healthy human individuals. Turning to the study itself: For every donor, three CD4 naive, three CD4 memory, two CD8 naive and one CD8 memory plates were used.

CD8 cells classed as naive were CD45RO-negative and positively selected for CCR7, excluding terminally differentiated effector memory CD45RA+ cells. This CDR3 has 16 residues. Germline V lookup: CDR1 MNHEY, CDR2 SVGAGI. The J segment lost 6 bases and the V segment lost 4 bases, leaving 10 bases of the junction unmatched. Overall study results and limits: Shared across a few donors were around 5% of the naive CD4 clonotypes. When compared with the clonotypes that were shared by all four sorted-subset donors, the non-shared clonotypes turned out to have lower generation probabilities.

Notes on this clone: The target antigen is unknown.

Sequenced by immunoSEQ multiplex PCR; TCRdb stores in-frame clones only, minus some. The table records about 2.1 million clones, around 95% of them present only once. The sequence came from a man aged 18 to 29 in good health. Some clones in this sample may be carry-over from other donors' samples. This rearrangement joins TRBV6-5 to TRBJ2-1; 9 bases align to TRBD1. The specimen was naive CD8+ T cells from PBMCs. CDR3 bases: TGTGCCAGCAGTTTCCCGGGGACAGGGCGACCCAATGAGCAGTTCTTC. This codes for CASSFPGTGRPNEQFF.